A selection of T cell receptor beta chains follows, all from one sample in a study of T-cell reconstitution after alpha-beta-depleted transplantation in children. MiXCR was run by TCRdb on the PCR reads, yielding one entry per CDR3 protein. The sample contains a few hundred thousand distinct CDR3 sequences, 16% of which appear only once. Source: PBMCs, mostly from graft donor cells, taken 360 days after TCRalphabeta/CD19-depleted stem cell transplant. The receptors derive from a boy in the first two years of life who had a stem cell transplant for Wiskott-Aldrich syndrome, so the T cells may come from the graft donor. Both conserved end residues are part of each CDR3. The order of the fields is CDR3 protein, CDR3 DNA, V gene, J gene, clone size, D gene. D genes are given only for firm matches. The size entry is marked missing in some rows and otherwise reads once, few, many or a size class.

CDR3aa: CASRLVAAQETQYF
CDR3nt: TGCGCCAGCCGGCTGGTTGCGGCCCAAGAGACCCAGTACTTC
v_gene: TRBV5-1
j_gene: TRBJ2-5
abundance: few
d_gene: -

CDR3aa: CASSLDRATGELFF
CDR3nt: TGTGCCAGCAGCCTCGACAGGGCTACCGGGGAGCTGTTTTTT
v_gene: TRBV2
j_gene: TRBJ2-2
abundance: -
d_gene: TRBD1

CDR3aa: CASSLVTPSSYNEQFF
CDR3nt: TGCGCCAGCAGCTTGGTGACGCCTAGCTCCTACAATGAGCAGTTCTTC
v_gene: TRBV5-1
j_gene: TRBJ2-1
abundance: -
d_gene: -

CDR3aa: CASTSRDRGGQETQYF
CDR3nt: TGTGCCAGCACCTCCCGGGACAGGGGAGGGCAAGAGACCCAGTACTTC
v_gene: TRBV28
j_gene: TRBJ2-5
abundance: few
d_gene: TRBD1

CDR3aa: CASSLARTGLDEQYF
CDR3nt: TGTGCCAGCAGTTTAGCTCGGACAGGGCTGGATGAGCAGTACTTC
v_gene: TRBV12-3/TRBV12-4
j_gene: TRBJ2-7
abundance: -
d_gene: TRBD1

CDR3aa: CASSLADGGYNEQFF
CDR3nt: TGCGCCAGCAGCTTGGCGGACGGGGGCTACAATGAGCAGTTCTTC
v_gene: TRBV5-1
j_gene: TRBJ2-1
abundance: -
d_gene: -

CDR3aa: CASSQEEAGGHYEQYF
CDR3nt: TGTGCCAGCAGCCAAGAAGAGGCGGGGGGGCACTACGAGCAGTACTTC
v_gene: TRBV4-2
j_gene: TRBJ2-7
abundance: -
d_gene: TRBD2

CDR3aa: CASSVEEGQQYF
CDR3nt: TGTGCCAGCAGCGTAGAAGAGGGGCAGCAGTACTTC
v_gene: TRBV9
j_gene: TRBJ2-7
abundance: -
d_gene: -

CDR3aa: CAWTRGLAKETQYF
CDR3nt: TGTGCCTGGACCCGCGGGCTAGCTAAAGAGACCCAGTACTTC
v_gene: TRBV30
j_gene: TRBJ2-5
abundance: few
d_gene: -

CDR3aa: CASSLYHRGGTEAFF
CDR3nt: TGTGCCAGCAGTTTATATCACAGGGGAGGGACTGAAGCTTTCTTT
v_gene: TRBV12-3/TRBV12-4
j_gene: TRBJ1-1
abundance: -
d_gene: TRBD1

CDR3aa: CASSGGRPAVQFF
CDR3nt: TGTGCCAGCAGTGGGGGGAGGCCCGCCGTGCAGTTCTTC
v_gene: TRBV27
j_gene: TRBJ2-1
abundance: few
d_gene: -

CDR3aa: CASSLGGRGTEETQYF
CDR3nt: TGTGCCAGCAGCTTGGGGGGCCGGGGAACCGAAGAGACCCAGTACTTC
v_gene: TRBV5-6
j_gene: TRBJ2-5
abundance: -
d_gene: -

CDR3aa: CSPGQGHSPLHF
CDR3nt: TGCAGCCCGGGACAGGGACATTCACCCCTCCACTTT
v_gene: TRBV20-1
j_gene: TRBJ1-6
abundance: -
d_gene: TRBD1

CDR3aa: CSVGPRRGLYEQYF
CDR3nt: TGCAGCGTTGGCCCTAGACGTGGGCTCTACGAGCAGTACTTC
v_gene: TRBV29-1
j_gene: TRBJ2-7
abundance: few
d_gene: -

CDR3aa: CATRGVLSTDTQYF
CDR3nt: TGCGCCACCCGAGGGGTCCTCTCCACAGATACGCAGTATTTT
v_gene: TRBV5-1
j_gene: TRBJ2-3
abundance: few
d_gene: -

CDR3aa: CASSSWGPQETQYF
CDR3nt: TGCGCCAGCAGCTCTTGGGGACCACAAGAGACCCAGTACTTC
v_gene: TRBV5-1
j_gene: TRBJ2-5
abundance: -
d_gene: -

CDR3aa: CASSWGLDCGELFF
CDR3nt: TGTGCCAGCAGCTGGGGACTAGACTGCGGGGAGCTGTTTTTT
v_gene: TRBV5-4
j_gene: TRBJ2-2
abundance: -
d_gene: TRBD2

CDR3aa: CASSRQGGSSYEQYF
CDR3nt: TGTGCCAGCAGTCGCCAGGGTGGCAGCTCCTACGAGCAGTACTTC
v_gene: TRBV12-3/TRBV12-4
j_gene: TRBJ2-7
abundance: many
d_gene: -

CDR3aa: CTSSLALVWRAGGPYEQYF
CDR3nt: TGTACCAGCAGTTTAGCGCTAGTATGGCGAGCGGGGGGGCCCTACGAGCAGTACTTC
v_gene: TRBV12-3/TRBV12-4
j_gene: TRBJ2-7
abundance: -
d_gene: TRBD2

CDR3aa: CASSYSGSGGSNNEQFF
CDR3nt: TGTGCCAGCAGTTACTCGGGAAGCGGGGGCTCCAACAATGAGCAGTTCTTC
v_gene: TRBV6-5
j_gene: TRBJ2-1
abundance: few
d_gene: TRBD2

CDR3aa: CASSLALPAGVSYNEQFF
CDR3nt: TGTGCCAGCAGCTTAGCGCTGCCAGCGGGGGTCTCCTACAATGAGCAGTTCTTC
v_gene: TRBV7-8
j_gene: TRBJ2-1
abundance: few
d_gene: TRBD2

CDR3aa: CASSKEEGQPQHF
CDR3nt: TGTGCCAGCAGCAAAGAGGAGGGACAGCCCCAGCATTTT
v_gene: TRBV21-1
j_gene: TRBJ1-5
abundance: -
d_gene: -